This passage covers 23 T cell receptor beta chains from one sample sequenced in a study of blood T cell repertoires in COVID-19. TCRdb keeps only in-frame clones here, not all; method: immunoSEQ multiplex PCR. This sample yields more than 100,000 clones, of which approximately 90% are seen a single time; 3.1% belongs to the top ten. Sequences were obtained from peripheral blood. The receptors were gathered from a man over 45 in a cohort sampled during active COVID-19.

The chain is built from TRBV10-1 and TRBJ1-3; possibly TRBD1 for D (5 bases). Germline V gives CDR1 WNHNN, CDR2 SYGVQD (reference sequence). The CDR3 sequence is 14 residues long. V was cut by 4 bases and J by 7 bases, with 14 bases left in between. For the CDR3, the DNA is TGCGCCAGCAGTGGAGTAGGGGTCGACAACACCATATATTTT. Translation: CASSGVGVDNTIYF.

The chain joins TRBV29-1 to TRBJ1-1; 8 nucleotides align to TRBD1. CDR3 size: 11 residues. CDR1 and CDR2 (germline): SQVTM, ANQGSEA. The junction had 2 bases not matched to a gene; V was cut back by 5 bases and J by 6 bases. CDR3 loop: CSVRDRSEAFF. The CDR3 coding sequence is TGCAGCGTTCGGGACAGGTCTGAAGCTTTCTTT. The full variable domain, completed using reference TRBV29-1 and TRBJ1-1, is SAVISQKPSRDICQRGTSLTIQCQVDSQVTMMFWYRQQPGQSLTLIATANQGSEATYESGFVIDKFPISRPNLTFSTLTVSNMSPEDSSIYLCSVRDRSEAFFGQGTRLTVV.

The rearrangement uses TRBV11-2 and TRBJ1-5, with a possible D match to TRBD1 (5 bases). Trimming removed 5 bases from V and 4 bases from J, with 12 bases in between. The CDR3 is made up of 14 amino acids. Germline V gene lookup returns CDR1 SGHAT and CDR2 FQNNGV. CDR3 sequence: CASSRAGSNQPQHF. The CDR3 DNA reads TGTGCCAGCAGCCGGGCAGGGTCAAATCAGCCCCAGCATTTT.

V gene TRBV5-1 combines with J gene TRBJ1-4; 7 bases agree with TRBD1. The germline CDR1 and CDR2 sequences are SGHRS and YFSETQ. The CDR3 extends over 14 amino acids. The V and J ends lost 1 base and 3 bases, in that order; junction bases with no gene match: 0. The CDR3 loop is CASSLTGANEKLFF. The CDR3 bases are TGCGCCAGCAGCTTGACAGGGGCTAATGAAAAACTGTTTTTT.

The chain uses TRBV7-9 and TRBJ1-2, with 7 nucleotides matching TRBD1. CDR1 is SEHNR, CDR2 FQNEAQ, per germline (reference sequence). This CDR3 is built from 14 residues. V shed 3 bases and J 2 bases; nucleotides not matched to a gene: 3. The CDR3: CASSFSGQNYGYTF. The DNA of the CDR3 is TGTGCCAGCAGCTTCTCGGGACAGAACTATGGCTACACCTTC.

This clone was picked up one time. The J gene is TRBJ2-5, the V gene TRBV2, with 8 bases aligning to TRBD2. The trim removed 8 bases at V and 5 bases at J, leaving 7 bases unmatched. The CDR3 consists of 13 residues. Germline V gene lookup returns CDR1 SNHLY and CDR2 FYNNEI. CDR3 DNA sequence: TGTGCCAGCCGAGCGGGGGTAAAGGAGACCCAGTACTTC. This translates into CASRAGVKETQYF.

In its sample, this clone was seen once. The V gene is TRBV5-6, the J gene TRBJ1-1, with D unresolved. Per germline, CDR1 SGHDT and CDR2 YYEEEE. Trimming cost V 1 base and J 0 bases, with 13 bases left between them. The CDR3 length is 16 residues. CDR3 region: CASSLFTITMNTEAFF. DNA for the CDR3: TGTGCCAGCAGCTTGTTCACAATTACCATGAACACTGAAGCTTTCTTT.

For the CDR3, the DNA is TGTGCCAGCAGCTACAACCGGGACAGGGACCTCCCCGGGGCCTACGAGCAGTACGTC. Its protein product is CASSYNRDRDLPGAYEQYV. The chain combines TRBV5-5 with TRBJ2-7, with TRBD1 matching over 9 bases. The V gene's germline CDR1 is SGHKS and CDR2 YYEKEE (reference sequence). V lost 3 bases to trimming and J lost 2 bases; unmatched junction nucleotides: 18. CDR3 size: 19 residues.

The chain recombines TRBV7-8 with TRBJ2-7; maybe TRBD2 (6 bases). There are 17 residues in the CDR3. The germline CDR1 and CDR2 sequences are SGHVS and FQNEAQ. Between the trimmed V and J ends, which lost 1 base and 2 bases, there was a span of 18 bases. The CDR3 protein is CASSLGGGTPKTYEQYF. The DNA for the CDR3 is TGTGCCAGCAGCTTAGGGGGTGGGACTCCTAAAACCTACGAGCAGTACTTC. Complete variable domain (other parts from reference TRBV7-8 and TRBJ2-7): GAGVSQSPRYKVAKRGQDVALRCDPISGHVSLFWYQQALGQGPEFLTYFQNEAQLDKSGLPSDRFFAERPEGSVSTLKIQRTQQEDSAVYLCASSLGGGTPKTYEQYFGPGTRLTVT.

This sequence joins TRBV29-1 and TRBJ2-3, with 9 bases matching TRBD1. After removal of 7 bases from V and 6 bases from J, the junction contained 5 bases not matched to a gene. In germline, CDR1 is SQVTM, CDR2 ANQGSEA. The CDR3 is 12 amino acids. CDR3 residues: CSAGTGYDTQYF. DNA of the CDR3: TGCAGCGCCGGGACAGGGTACGATACGCAGTATTTT.

This clone occurred once. This chain uses TRBV5-1 with TRBJ2-4, with 10 bases aligning to TRBD1. Germline lookup yields CDR1 SGHRS and CDR2 YFSETQ. The CDR3 has 13 residues. After removal of 6 bases from V and 9 bases from J, the junction contained 6 bases not matched to a gene. CDR3 region: CASNKGQGTIQYF. Here the CDR3 DNA reads TGCGCCAGCAATAAGGGACAGGGGACCATTCAGTACTTC.

CDR3 sequence reads: CASSGELEQYF. The CDR3 bases are TGCGCCAGCAGTGGAGAGCTCGAGCAGTACTTC. The V and J genes are TRBV10-1 and TRBJ2-7; D remains unclear. Trimming took 4 bases from V and 6 from J, leaving 7 bases between them. The V gene's germline CDR1 is WNHNN and CDR2 SYGVQD (reference sequence). This CDR3 contains 11 residues.

This sequence joins TRBV19 and TRBJ2-1; TRBD1 agrees at 10 bases. V lost 5 bases and J lost 4; bases outside the gene matches: 8. Germline-derived CDR1 and CDR2 are LNHDA and SQIVND (reference sequence). This CDR3 contains 16 residues. CDR3 region: CASSEIPGQGYNEQFF. DNA for the CDR3: TGTGCCAGTAGTGAAATTCCGGGACAGGGGTACAATGAGCAGTTCTTC.

V is TRBV2 and J is TRBJ2-7, with a tentative D call TRBD1 (5 bases). Germline V CDR1 and CDR2: SNHLY, FYNNEI. The V end lost 8 bases, the J end lost 0 bases, and 17 bases lay between the germline ends. The CDR3 has 15 amino acids. CDR3 region: CASGPGHLTSYEQYV. CDR3 nucleotide sequence: TGTGCCAGCGGACCCGGACATTTAACCTCCTACGAGCAGTACGTC.

The chain combines TRBV6-1 with TRBJ2-2; possible D gene TRBD2, 6 bases. CDR3 length equals 16 residues. The germline V gene encodes CDR1 MNHNS and CDR2 SASEGT. Trimming shortened V by 4 bases and J by 0 bases, and 12 bases separated the two germline ends. Here the CDR3 reads CASSVGLPSNTGELFF. CDR3 nucleotide sequence: TGTGCCAGCAGTGTGGGACTCCCCTCGAACACCGGGGAGCTGTTTTTT.

The J gene is TRBJ1-2, the V gene TRBV4-2; 8 positions agree with TRBD1. CDR1 is LGHNA, CDR2 YNFKEQ, per germline. The CDR3 spans 16 residues. The V and J ends lost 0 bases and 6 bases, in that order; junction bases with no gene match: 9. The CDR3 region has the DNA TGTGCCAGCAGCCAAGATACAGGGGGTAGAGGAGATGGCTACACCTTC. Protein sequence: CASSQDTGGRGDGYTF.

This clone has a handful of counts. The chain joins TRBV15 to TRBJ2-1; D unresolved. The length of the CDR3 is 12 residues. The germline gives CDR1 LNHNV, CDR2 YYDKDF (reference sequence). Trimming removed 0 bases at V and 7 bases at J, with 4 bases between. Written as DNA, the CDR3 is TGTGCCACCAGCAGAGACAGGAATGAGCAGTTCTTC. Protein sequence: CATSRDRNEQFF.

The rearrangement joins TRBV10-3 to TRBJ2-5; tentative D call: TRBD1 (6 bases). V was trimmed by 1 base and J by 5 bases, leaving 8 bases between them. The CDR3 contains 13 residues. Germline V lookup: CDR1 ENHRY, CDR2 SYGVKD. In nucleotides, the CDR3 is TGTGCCATCAGTGAGTACAGGGAGGAGACCCAGTACTTC. As protein: CAISEYREETQYF.

This clone is a singleton in its sample. The gene calls are TRBV4-1 and TRBJ2-1; D remains unclear. Trimming left V 1 base short and J 7 bases short, with 14 bases between. The CDR3 has 15 residues. The germline V gene has CDR1 MGHRA and CDR2 YSYEKL. As DNA, the CDR3 is TGCGCCAGCAGCCAAGTGGCAATCAGTAAGAATGAGCAGTTCTTC. Its translation is CASSQVAISKNEQFF.

This clone was recorded a few times. The rearrangement links TRBV7-9 to TRBJ1-3, with TRBD1 identical over 8 bases. V was clipped by 5 bases and J by 3 bases; unmatched bases: 6. The CDR3 sequence is 15 residues long. The germline V gene has CDR1 SEHNR and CDR2 FQNEAQ (reference sequence). CDR3 sequence reads: CASSPGQGGGNTIYF. CDR3 in DNA: TGTGCCAGCAGCCCCGGACAGGGTGGTGGAAACACCATATATTTT. The full variable domain, with the rest looked up from reference TRBV7-9 and TRBJ1-3, is DTGVSQNPRHKITKRGQNVTFRCDPISEHNRLYWYRQTLGQGPEFLTYFQNEAQLEKSRLLSDRFSAERPKGSFSTLEIQRTEQGDSAMYLCASSPGQGGGNTIYFGEGSWLTVV.

V gene TRBV10-3 combines with J gene TRBJ2-5; 9 nucleotides align to TRBD1. CDR1 is ENHRY and CDR2 is SYGVKD in the germline V gene. V trimming: 4 bases; J trimming: 0 bases; junction bases outside the gene matches: 0. The CDR3 extends over 14 amino acids. The CDR3 bases are TGTGCCATCAGTGGGGACAGGGACCAAGAGACCCAGTACTTC. It translates to CAISGDRDQETQYF.

This clone showed up just a few times. The gene calls are TRBV10-1 and TRBJ2-7; 7 bases are shared with TRBD1. The V and J ends lost 2 bases and 0 bases, in that order; junction bases with no gene match: 19. Germline V gives CDR1 WNHNN, CDR2 SYGVQD (reference sequence). The CDR3 has 20 amino acids. CDR3 in amino acids: CASSEPFITGSGTDSYEQYF. CDR3 sequence (DNA): TGCGCCAGCAGTGAGCCCTTCATTACCGGCTCCGGGACAGACTCCTACGAGCAGTACTTC.

This clone was seen only once. The chain combines TRBV28 with TRBJ1-5; 8 nucleotides match TRBD1. Germline values: CDR1 MDHEN, CDR2 SYDVKM. The ends lost 3 bases at V and 15 bases at J; junction bases unmatched: 10. This CDR3 is built from 13 residues. The DNA of the CDR3 is TGTGCCAGCAGTTTGCCTGGGGACAGGAGTTTGCATTTT. It encodes CASSLPGDRSLHF.